In this sample, the clone carrying this T cell receptor (beta chain) turned up many times. What it binds is not known. One entry per CDR3 protein, called by TCRdb with MiXCR from the RT-PCR reads. Among 650,000 or so distinct CDR3 sequences listed, 12% to 15% were seen once. This entry is derived from a study of response to subunit inactivated influenza vaccine. The V end was cut by 0 bases, the J end by 0 bases, with 9 bases between. The CDR3 totals 15 residues. Germline V gene lookup returns CDR1 LGHNA and CDR2 YSLEER. Regarding the study as a whole: T cells newly recruited by each seasonal influenza vaccination are few, the authors suggested.

This TCR came from a man aged 45 to 65 who received an inactivated influenza vaccine. The chain links TRBV4-3 to TRBJ2-7; tentatively, D is TRBD1 (5 bases). The sequenced sample was PBMCs from blood, obtained 14 to 15 days before vaccination. This chain's CDR3 is CASSQDMTVSYEQYF. DNA for the CDR3: TGCGCCAGCAGCCAAGATATGACAGTCTCCTACGAGCAGTACTTC.